The rows below give T cell receptor beta chains drawn from one sample of a study of OX40 agonist ivuxolimab in advanced cancers. The assay was immunoSEQ multiplex PCR, and TCRdb's table has in-frame clones only and misses some. The table shows tens of thousands of clones, with approximately 80% occurring only once. Sequences were derived from CD4+ or CD8+ T cells sorted from blood, sampled in a trial of the OX40 agonist ivuxolimab. The receptors were gathered from an adult with an advanced solid tumor such as melanoma, head and neck, liver or kidney cancer. The CDR3 runs from the conserved cysteine through the conserved F or W. Each record gives: J gene, clone size, D gene, V gene, CDR3 protein, CDR3 DNA. A D gene is named only where the DNA matches it firmly. Where a row states a size, it is once, few, many or the class of an expanded clone; other rows omit it.

TRBJ2-1 | . | . | TRBV2 | CASSESLGGQFF | TGTGCCAGCAGTGAAAGTTTAGGAGGCCAGTTCTTC
TRBJ2-5 | once | . | TRBV5-1 | CASSSGPQQETQYF | TGCGCCAGCAGCTCGGGACCCCAACAAGAGACCCAGTACTTC
TRBJ2-1 | . | TRBD2 | TRBV6-5 | CASRLREGSYYEQFF | TGTGCCAGCAGATTGCGGGAGGGAAGTTACTATGAGCAGTTCTTC
TRBJ2-7 | . | . | TRBV5-1 | CASSPYGEAGAQYF | TGCGCCAGCAGCCCCTACGGCGAGGCGGGCGCCCAGTACTTC
TRBJ1-5 | . | . | TRBV4-1 | CASSQTVLGGSTLYSNQPQHF | TGCGCCAGCAGCCAGACTGTGTTGGGCGGATCGACGCTTTATAGCAATCAGCCCCAGCATTTT
TRBJ1-1 | . | TRBD1 | TRBV5-6 | CASSLRGRRWDTEAFF | TGTGCCAGCAGCCTCAGGGGGCGGAGGTGGGACACTGAAGCTTTCTTT
TRBJ1-2 | . | TRBD1 | TRBV5-4 | CASRRTGEVAGYTF | TGTGCCAGCAGGAGGACAGGGGAGGTTGCTGGCTACACCTTC
TRBJ1-1 | . | . | TRBV7-8 | CASSLWGRNTEAFF | TGTGCCAGCAGCTTATGGGGACGGAACACTGAAGCTTTCTTT
TRBJ2-3 | . | TRBD1 | TRBV7-6 | CASSPRAGGRTDTQYF | TGTGCCAGCAGCCCCCGAGCAGGGGGCAGGACAGATACGCAGTATTTT
TRBJ2-1 | . | TRBD2 | TRBV6-6 | CASSQSSGTYNEQFF | TGTGCCAGCAGTCAATCTAGCGGGACCTACAATGAGCAGTTCTTC
TRBJ1-5 | . | . | TRBV9 | CASSVDGGQPQHF | TGTGCCAGCAGCGTAGACGGGGGCCAGCCCCAGCATTTT
TRBJ1-1 | . | . | TRBV6-4 | CASSDRAKYGTEAFF | TGTGCCAGCAGTGACCGGGCGAAGTACGGTACTGAAGCTTTCTTT
TRBJ2-2 | . | . | TRBV2 | CASSVSRTNTGELFF | TGTGCCAGCAGCGTATCCAGGACGAACACCGGGGAGCTGTTTTTT
TRBJ2-3 | . | . | TRBV10-1 | CASSEVGSPTDTQYF | TGCGCCAGCAGTGAGGTGGGATCACCCACAGATACGCAGTATTTT
TRBJ1-2 | . | . | TRBV5-1 | CASGGTYGYTF | TGCGCCAGCGGGGGGACCTATGGCTACACCTTC
TRBJ1-1 | . | . | TRBV6-5 | CATYWGVDTEAFF | TGTGCCACGTACTGGGGGGTGGACACTGAAGCTTTCTTT
TRBJ2-1 | few | TRBD2 | TRBV2 | CASSERLAGGWSYNEQFF | TGTGCCAGCAGTGAACGGCTAGCGGGAGGGTGGTCCTACAATGAGCAGTTCTTC
TRBJ1-2 | . | TRBD1 | TRBV11-2 | CASSLRTGPYGYTF | TGTGCCAGCAGCTTAAGGACAGGGCCTTATGGCTACACCTTC
TRBJ2-7 | . | . | TRBV9 | CASSVGPPAYEQYF | TGTGCCAGCAGCGTAGGCCCACCGGCCTACGAGCAGTACTTC
TRBJ1-4 | . | . | TRBV28 | CASSPPATEKLFF | TGTGCCAGCAGTCCACCGGCGACCGAAAAACTGTTTTTT
TRBJ2-7 | . | TRBD2 | TRBV28 | CASSLLGTSGSYEQYF | TGTGCCAGCAGTTTACTGGGGACTAGCGGGAGCTACGAGCAGTACTTC
TRBJ2-1 | . | TRBD2 | TRBV6-6 | CASRTSGKYNEQFF | TGTGCCTCGCGGACTAGCGGGAAGTACAATGAGCAGTTCTTC
TRBJ2-1 | . | . | TRBV7-2 | CASSRFLDNEQFF | TGTGCCAGCAGCCGCTTTCTTGACAATGAGCAGTTCTTC
TRBJ2-3 | . | TRBD2 | TRBV14 | CASSQLAGGRADTQYF | TGTGCCAGCAGCCAGCTAGCGGGAGGGCGGGCGGATACGCAGTATTTT
TRBJ1-4 | . | TRBD1 | TRBV9 | CASSGGTGKEKLFF | TGTGCCAGCAGCGGCGGGACAGGCAAGGAAAAACTGTTTTTT
TRBJ1-2 | . | TRBD1 | TRBV6-1 | CASSPDRVYGYTF | TGTGCCAGCAGCCCGGACAGGGTCTATGGCTACACCTTC
TRBJ1-2 | medium-sized | . | TRBV5-8 | CASSNLGFGYTF | TGTGCCAGCAGCAACTTAGGGTTTGGCTACACCTTC
TRBJ2-1 | . | . | TRBV28 | CASSPVRPSYNEQFF | TGTGCCAGCAGTCCCGTGCGGCCCTCCTACAATGAGCAGTTCTTC
TRBJ2-1 | . | . | TRBV7-3 | CASSSQGNEQFF | TGTGCCAGCAGCTCCCAGGGGAATGAGCAGTTCTTC
TRBJ2-5 | . | . | TRBV7-9 | CASSRPGVGETQYF | TGTGCCAGCAGCCGCCCGGGGGTGGGGGAGACCCAGTACTTC
TRBJ1-3 | . | . | TRBV30 | CAWSVGSVFSGNTIYF | TGTGCCTGGAGTGTAGGATCCGTATTCTCTGGAAACACCATATATTTT
TRBJ2-1 | . | . | TRBV15 | CATSREVAAPYNEQFF | TGTGCCACCAGCAGAGAGGTAGCGGCCCCTTACAATGAGCAGTTCTTC
TRBJ2-7 | . | TRBD1 | TRBV10-3 | CAISERDRGGNEQYF | TGTGCCATCAGTGAACGGGACAGGGGTGGAAACGAGCAGTACTTC
TRBJ2-7 | once | TRBD2 | TRBV7-2 | CASSLESGSGTRASEQYF | TGTGCCAGCAGCTTAGAGTCGGGCAGCGGGACTAGGGCGTCCGAGCAGTACTTC
TRBJ1-5 | few | . | TRBV7-8 | CASSLRRPEVDQPQHF | TGTGCCAGCAGCTTACGGAGGCCCGAGGTAGATCAGCCCCAGCATTTT